This TCR beta chain was sequenced in a study of OX40 agonist ivuxolimab in advanced cancers. Background on the whole study: Ivuxolimab was an agonistic, fully human IgG2 monoclonal antibody directed against OX40 (CD134), a costimulatory receptor. Of the roughly 53 patients in dose escalation, 19 had hepatocellular carcinoma, around 15 had melanoma, 9 had renal cell carcinoma and 9 had head and neck cancer. In the dose-escalation cohort, roughly 80% of patients were male, and the mean age was approximately 64 years, with a range of 23 to 79. The paper describes the monotherapy dose-escalation part (N of about 47 patients) of the phase I trial of ivuxolimab. Prior anti-PD-1, anti-PD-L1 or anti-CTLA-4 therapy was permitted, and checkpoint inhibitors had been received by around 40% of dose-escalation patients. Peripheral TCRbeta sequencing was intended to test whether TCR sequence diversity was altered and clonal T-cell expansion was caused by ivuxolimab. Intravenous ivuxolimab was administered to patients every 2 weeks at six dose levels: 0.01, 0.1, 0.3, 1.5, 3 and 10 mg/kg. Three dose-escalation patients achieved partial responses, one with hepatocellular carcinoma and two with cutaneous melanoma. The study at large found these results: In the 0.1-3.0 mg/kg groups, partial responders had among the lowest normalized peripheral clonal expansion, particularly in CD8+ T cells. After ivuxolimab, more expanded clones were found on average in CD8+ T cells than in CD4+ T cells. Low levels of normalized T-cell clonal expansion were also seen in some nonresponding patients. At doses of 0.1 to 3.0 mg/kg, clonal expansion of both CD4+ and CD8+ blood T cells was observed from baseline to week 6. Antigen specificity was not determined for the clonally expanded peripheral T cells.

Details on this clone: Its specific antigen is unknown. Per-nucleotide qualities are absent, and no much larger clonotype sits a single base away.

To sequence the TCRbeta CDR3 region, genomic DNA was isolated from the sorted cells. TCRbeta CDR3 regions were sequenced using the immunoSEQ Assay. TCRdb limited this immuneACCESS table to in-frame rearrangements with V and J called. A share of clones is missing; checked studies link under half to unresolved V genes, and the rest is unexplained. This sample is represented by roughly 92,000 clones; under 90% of them were singletons. The ten largest clones add up to around 5.5% of the sample. The germline V gene provides CDR1 SGHRS and CDR2 YFSETQ. V and J lose 0 bases and 14 bases, and a span of 12 bases separates them. From cysteine to phenylalanine, the CDR3 is 12 amino acids long. Kept here is only the CDR3 DNA, which spans 36 bases and is read in frame from base 1. The trial excluded patients who had a history of autoimmune disease or who were on systemic immunosuppression. Peripheral blood for TCR sequencing was collected from all dose cohorts at baseline, on cycle 4 day 1, and on cycle 7 day 1. The samples were drawn from a first-in-human, open-label, multicenter phase I dose-escalation trial of ivuxolimab. Adults with locally advanced or metastatic head and neck squamous cell, hepatocellular, melanoma or renal cell carcinoma were enrolled in the trial. Before TCR sequencing, CD4+ and CD8+ T cells were separately sorted from peripheral blood.

This receptor was identified in an adult with an advanced solid tumor such as melanoma, head and neck, liver or kidney cancer. The input for sequencing was CD4+ or CD8+ T cells sorted from blood, taken in a trial of the OX40 agonist ivuxolimab. The rearranged chain carries TRBV5-1 and TRBJ2-1, and TRBD2 may be the D gene, going by 6 matching bases. The nucleotide sequence is TGCGCCAGCAGCTTGGTTTCGGGGGATGAGTTCTTC. Translated, this gives CASSLVSGDEFF.